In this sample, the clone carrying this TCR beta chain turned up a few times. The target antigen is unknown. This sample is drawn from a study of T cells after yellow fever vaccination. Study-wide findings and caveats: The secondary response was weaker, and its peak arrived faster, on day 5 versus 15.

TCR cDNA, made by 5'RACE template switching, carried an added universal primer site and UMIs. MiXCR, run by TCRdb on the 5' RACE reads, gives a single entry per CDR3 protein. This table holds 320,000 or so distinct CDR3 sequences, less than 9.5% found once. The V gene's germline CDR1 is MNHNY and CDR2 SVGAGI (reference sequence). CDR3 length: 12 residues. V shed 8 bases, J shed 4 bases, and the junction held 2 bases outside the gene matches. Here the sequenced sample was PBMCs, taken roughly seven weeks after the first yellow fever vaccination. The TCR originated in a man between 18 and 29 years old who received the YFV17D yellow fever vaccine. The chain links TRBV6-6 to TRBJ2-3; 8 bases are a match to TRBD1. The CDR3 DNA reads TGTGCCAGCGGCAGGGGGCCAGATACGCAGTATTTT. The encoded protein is CASGRGPDTQYF.